This T cell receptor (beta chain) was profiled in a study of T cells after yellow fever vaccination. Findings of the study overall: The CD4 compartment and the CD8 compartment contained a small share of clonotypes in common. Faster peaking, at day 5 versus 15, marked a secondary response that was weaker. Clones that expanded after primary vaccination mostly reappeared after the booster (96% CD4, approximately 87% CD8).

Trimming removed 0 bases from V and 4 bases from J, with 16 bases in between. CDR1 and CDR2 (germline): SGHRS, YFSETQ. The CDR3 consists of 16 residues. This clonotype occurred many times. As yet, its antigen is unknown. TCRdb re-analysed the 5' RACE reads in MiXCR, keeping a single row per CDR3 protein. The table shows 250,000 to 400,000 distinct CDR3 sequences, with around 4.3% occurring only once. The TCR sequence derives from a man younger than 35 who received the YFV17D yellow fever vaccine. The gene calls are TRBV5-1 and TRBJ2-5; D may be TRBD2 (6 bases). Sample: PBMCs, taken 15 days after the yellow fever booster vaccination. CDR3 residues: CASSLAGVAVRETQYF. The CDR3 bases are TGCGCCAGCAGCTTGGCCGGGGTAGCGGTTAGAGAGACCCAGTACTTC.